Listed below are T cell receptor beta chains from one sample, sequenced in a study of CD8 T cells in ankylosing spondylitis. A single record per CDR3 protein comes from TCRdb applying MiXCR to the 5' RACE reads. The table lists about 190,000 distinct CDR3 sequences, about an eighth of them singletons. Material for sequencing was blood, either unsorted or a sorted T cell fraction (not recorded which). All receptors derive from a female donor with ankylosing spondylitis or in good health (not recorded which). Both conserved end residues are trimmed from each CDR3. Fields, in order: V gene, CDR3 protein.

TRBV7-3	ASSLVSSSTDTQY
TRBV12-3/TRBV12-4	ASALRGGANTGELF
TRBV4-2	ASSQGGGEADTQY
TRBV7-2	ASSARDSSIYGYT
TRBV6-2/TRBV6-3	ASSPTSGNEQF
TRBV7-9	ASSSGHEQF
TRBV7-2	ASSLPGGVGEQF
TRBV5-1	ASSWPGKGPGELF
TRBV28	ASSDRAGGGVSGANVLT
TRBV10-3	AISESMGITNQPQH
TRBV5-1	ASSLPEDSNYNEQF
TRBV3-1	ASSPIGGSETQY
TRBV5-8	ASRVLGPQH
TRBV10-3	AISESGGAGYGYT
TRBV12-3/TRBV12-4	ASRLGDSSTEAF
TRBV7-2	ASSKDRVRGQPQH
TRBV20-1	SVAGVSEQF
TRBV7-2	ASRHSGGSTDTQY
TRBV5-1	ASSYLTGTSGLNEQF
TRBV29-1	SVRDLSSYNEQF
TRBV6-2/TRBV6-3	ASSYDGTGGNQPQH
TRBV14	ASSQDLRGGAF
TRBV3-1	ASSQGSDSSYEQY
TRBV7-8	ASSPEQGMYSYNEQ
TRBV11-3	ASSSSGSSYEQY
TRBV20-1	SARDRRRGDTQY
TRBV6-1	ASTTGQGWAGELF
TRBV6-1	ASQRREDRGYEQY
TRBV12-3/TRBV12-4	ASTSARPGELF
TRBV18	ASSPLNHGANVLT
TRBV7-2	ASSPNAGTAKNIQY
TRBV29-1	SVAMGRIGAGELF
TRBV28	ASSSRTSVPTGELF
TRBV28	ASSSSSGRGYEQY
TRBV5-1	ASSFTTGGNGYT
TRBV5-1	ASSPRTSGSMDTQY
TRBV7-2	ASSPDLGRVGTEAF
TRBV18	ASARDRSLTGYT
TRBV29-1	SRGEGDEQF
TRBV7-2	ASSLELAGADTQY
TRBV12-3/TRBV12-4	ASSLTYMNTEAF
TRBV20-1	SASSIGGETQY
TRBV5-1	ASSGGQTGGGEKLF
TRBV6-2/TRBV6-3	ASSPEVLAGGGNEQF
TRBV2	ASSTSGTAGTQY
TRBV5-1	ASRDQMGTEAF
TRBV29-1	SVQTTKSSYEQY
TRBV12-3/TRBV12-4	ASSRGLAISDEQY
TRBV10-3	AISEGQGYGYT
TRBV12-3/TRBV12-4	ASSSSGRGLF
TRBV4-2	ASSQDQSGGGAAGELF
TRBV12-3/TRBV12-4	ASSLRGGDQPQH
TRBV20-1	SASTASYEQY
TRBV9	ASSGRPLSGNTIY
TRBV19	ASSAGLVGSEQF